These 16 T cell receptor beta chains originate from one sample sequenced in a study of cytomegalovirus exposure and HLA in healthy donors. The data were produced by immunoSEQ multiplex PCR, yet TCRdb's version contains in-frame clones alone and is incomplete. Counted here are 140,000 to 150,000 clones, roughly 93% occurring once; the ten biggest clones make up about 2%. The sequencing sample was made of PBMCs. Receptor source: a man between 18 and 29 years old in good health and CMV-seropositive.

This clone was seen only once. The CDR3 is CSVVGALGGYTF. CDR3 nucleotides: TGCAGCGTTGTAGGGGCCCTCGGCGGCTACACCTTC. This chain connects TRBV29-1 to TRBJ1-2; tentatively, D is TRBD1 (5 bases). Trimming removed 4 bases from V and 8 bases from J, with 14 bases in between. The CDR3 contains 12 residues. Germline CDR1 SQVTM, CDR2 ANQGSEA.

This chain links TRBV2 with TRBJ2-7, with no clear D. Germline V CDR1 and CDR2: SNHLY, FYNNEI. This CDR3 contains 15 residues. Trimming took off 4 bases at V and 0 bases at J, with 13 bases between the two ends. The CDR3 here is CASSAPSAASYEQYF. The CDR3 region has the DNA TGTGCCAGCAGTGCCCCCAGCGCCGCCTCCTACGAGCAGTACTTC.

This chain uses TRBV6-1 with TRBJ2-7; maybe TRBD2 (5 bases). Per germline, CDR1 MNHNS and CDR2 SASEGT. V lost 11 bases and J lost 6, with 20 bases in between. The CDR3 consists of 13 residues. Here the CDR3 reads CAAPGKVPSEQYF. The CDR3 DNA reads TGTGCCGCCCCCGGGAAAGTCCCTTCCGAGCAGTACTTC.

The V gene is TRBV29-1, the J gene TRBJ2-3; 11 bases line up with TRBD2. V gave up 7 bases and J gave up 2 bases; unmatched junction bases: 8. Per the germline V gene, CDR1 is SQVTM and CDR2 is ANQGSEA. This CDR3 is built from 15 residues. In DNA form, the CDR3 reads TGCAGCGGTGTAGCGGGAGGGCTTCTCACAGATACGCAGTATTTT. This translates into CSGVAGGLLTDTQYF.

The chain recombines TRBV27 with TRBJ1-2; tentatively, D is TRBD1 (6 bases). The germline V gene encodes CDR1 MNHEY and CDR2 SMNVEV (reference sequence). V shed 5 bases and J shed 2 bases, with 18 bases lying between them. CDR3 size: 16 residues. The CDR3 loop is CASSPDRDIGNYGYTF. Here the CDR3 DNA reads TGTGCCAGCAGTCCCGACCGGGACATCGGCAACTATGGCTACACCTTC.

The CDR3 DNA reads TGCAGCGTTGAGACAGGGGGCGCGGATACGCAGTATTTT. It specifies CSVETGGADTQYF. This sequence joins TRBV29-1 and TRBJ2-3; the match to TRBD1 covers 10 bases. Per the germline V gene, CDR1 is SQVTM and CDR2 is ANQGSEA. The CDR3 spans 13 residues. V shed 3 bases, J shed 6 bases, and the junction held 3 bases outside the gene matches.

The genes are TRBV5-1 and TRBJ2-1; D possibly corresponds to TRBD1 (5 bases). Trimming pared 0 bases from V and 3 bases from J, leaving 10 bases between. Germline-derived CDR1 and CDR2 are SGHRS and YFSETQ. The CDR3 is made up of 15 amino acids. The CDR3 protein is CASSLGVQGYNEQFF. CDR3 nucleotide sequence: TGCGCCAGCAGCTTGGGTGTGCAGGGCTACAATGAGCAGTTCTTC.

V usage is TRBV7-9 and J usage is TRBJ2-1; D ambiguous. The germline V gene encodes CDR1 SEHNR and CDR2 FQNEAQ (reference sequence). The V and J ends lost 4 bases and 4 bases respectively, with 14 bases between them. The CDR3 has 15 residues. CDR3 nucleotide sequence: TGTGCCAGCAGCTCTCCCTCGACTGTTTACAATGAGCAGTTCTTC. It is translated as CASSSPSTVYNEQFF.

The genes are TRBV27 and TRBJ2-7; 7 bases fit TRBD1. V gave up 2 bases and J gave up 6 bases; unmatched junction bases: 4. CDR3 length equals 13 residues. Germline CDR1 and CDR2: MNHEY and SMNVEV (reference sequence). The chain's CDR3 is CASSLNRGREQYF. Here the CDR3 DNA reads TGTGCCAGCAGTTTAAATAGGGGGCGCGAGCAGTACTTC.

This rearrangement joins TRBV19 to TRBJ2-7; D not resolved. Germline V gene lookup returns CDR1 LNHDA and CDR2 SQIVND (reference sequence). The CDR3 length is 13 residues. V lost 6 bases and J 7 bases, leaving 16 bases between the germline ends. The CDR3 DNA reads TGTGCCAGTAGCCCCTCTGGAGCGAGAGAGCAGTACTTC. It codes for CASSPSGAREQYF. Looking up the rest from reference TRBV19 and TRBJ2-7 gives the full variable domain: DGGITQSPKYLFRKEGQNVTLSCEQNLNHDAMYWYRQDPGQGLRLIYYSQIVNDFQKGDIAEGYSVSREKKESFPLTVTSAQKNPTAFYLCASSPSGAREQYFGPGTRLTVT.

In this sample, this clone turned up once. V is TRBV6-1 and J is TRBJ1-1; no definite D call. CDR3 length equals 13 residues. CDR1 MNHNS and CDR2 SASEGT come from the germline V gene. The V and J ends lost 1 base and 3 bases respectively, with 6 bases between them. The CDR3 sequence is CASSEGPYTEAFF. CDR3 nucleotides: TGTGCCAGCAGTGAAGGGCCTTACACTGAAGCTTTCTTT.

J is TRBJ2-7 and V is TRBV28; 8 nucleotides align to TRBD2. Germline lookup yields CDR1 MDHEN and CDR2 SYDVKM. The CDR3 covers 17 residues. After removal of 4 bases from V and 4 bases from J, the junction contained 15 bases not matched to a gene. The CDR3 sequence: CASSSTSGGAGRYEQYF. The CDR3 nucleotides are TGTGCCAGCAGTTCGACTTCGGGGGGGGCCGGAAGGTACGAGCAGTACTTC.

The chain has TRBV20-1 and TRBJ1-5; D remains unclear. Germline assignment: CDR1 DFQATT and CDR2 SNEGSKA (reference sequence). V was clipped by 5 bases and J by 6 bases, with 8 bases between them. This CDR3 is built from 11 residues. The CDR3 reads CSASEGQPQHF. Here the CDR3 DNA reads TGCAGTGCTTCCGAGGGTCAGCCCCAGCATTTT.

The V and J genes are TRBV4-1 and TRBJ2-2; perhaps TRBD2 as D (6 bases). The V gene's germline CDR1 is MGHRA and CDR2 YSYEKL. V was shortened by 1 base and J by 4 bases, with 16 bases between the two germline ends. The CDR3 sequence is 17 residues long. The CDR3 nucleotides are TGCGCCAGCAGCCAAGCGGGGGTATCGGGGACCACCGGGGAGCTGTTTTTT. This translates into CASSQAGVSGTTGELFF.

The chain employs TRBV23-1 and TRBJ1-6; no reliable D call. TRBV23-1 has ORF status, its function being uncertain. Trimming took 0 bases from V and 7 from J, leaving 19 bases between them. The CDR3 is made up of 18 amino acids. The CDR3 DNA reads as TGCGCCAGCAGTCAATCTTGGAGGGCCTGCTTGGAGAATTCACCCCTCCACTTT. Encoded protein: CASSQSWRACLENSPLHF.

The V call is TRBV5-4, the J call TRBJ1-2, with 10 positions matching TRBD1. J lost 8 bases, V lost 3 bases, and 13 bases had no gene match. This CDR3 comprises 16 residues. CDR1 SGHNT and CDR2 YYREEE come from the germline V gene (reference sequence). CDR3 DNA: TGTGCCAGCAGCTCGTCGGGGGGACAGGGGAATTTCGGCTACACCTTC. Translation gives CASSSSGGQGNFGYTF.